The sequence of this TCR beta chain was determined in a study of blood T cell repertoires in COVID-19. Study overall: Samples representing acute and convalescent COVID-19 were sourced from the United States, Italy and Spain. In each case, the material was cDNA or gDNA derived from T cells, B-cell-depleted T cells, or PBMCs.

V lost 2 bases, J lost 6 bases, and 11 bases lay in between. The CDR3 spans 14 residues. Germline CDR1 MNHNY, CDR2 SVGAGI (reference sequence). Measured with immunoSEQ multiplex PCR; TCRdb has only the in-frame clones, and not every one. This sample has some 180,000 clones, with around 83% found just once. This receptor was taken from a woman in her sixties with acute or convalescent COVID-19. The chain recombines TRBV6-6 with TRBJ2-1; D might be TRBD1 (5 bases). Sequencing used peripheral blood. The CDR3 bases are TGTGCCAGCAGTTACAGGGGTGGGGTCAATGAGCAGTTCTTC. Protein product: CASSYRGGVNEQFF.